This TCR beta chain was identified in a study of T cells in Graves' hyperthyroidism and ophthalmopathy. The V end was cut by 5 bases, the J end by 2 bases, with 12 bases between. This CDR3 is 14 amino acids long. The V gene's germline CDR1 is LNHDA and CDR2 SQIVND (reference sequence). Amplification of TCR beta CDR3 regions was performed using RNA transcripts as template. Initially, a first-round RT-PCR of the TCR CDR3 employed the HTBI primer set. Using its own MiXCR run on the multiplex PCR reads, TCRdb lists one record per CDR3 protein. The sample consists of 500,000 or so distinct CDR3 sequences, about a sixth of them appearing once. General observations from the study: Most thyroid clonotypes that were expanded above 0.001 also turned up in blood.

PBMCs were derived from about 9.1 ml fresh peripheral blood. Only a few counts were recorded for this clonotype. No antigen is known for it. This sequence was found in a woman between 18 and 29 years old with Graves' ophthalmopathy. The specimen was blood. V gene TRBV19 combines with J gene TRBJ1-2; D possibly corresponds to TRBD1 (5 bases). The CDR3 loop reads CASSDPGENYGYTF. The CDR3 DNA reads as TGTGCCAGTAGTGATCCGGGGGAAAACTATGGCTACACCTTC.